This entry is about one TCR beta chain. Its antigen is undetermined. These data come from a study of T cells in localized non-small cell lung cancer. Study findings and constraints: Sequencing, confined to only one tumor region, leaves heterogeneity possible. Median around 56 top-100 tumor clones were shared with paired adjacent lung. Uninvolved nearby lung showed the greatest T cell clonality, exceeding that found in tumor. Increased T cell density in blood showed an association with longer overall survival.

The repertoire was sequenced with immunoSEQ multiplex PCR; TCRdb's copy has only in-frame clones and lacks some. Of about 77,000 clones in the sample, more than 75% are singletons; the top ten hold roughly 19%. The sample consisted of peripheral blood, taken before any cancer treatment. This receptor was obtained from a woman aged 35 to 70 with stage I squamous cell lung carcinoma.

Written as DNA, the CDR3 is TGTGCCAGCAGCAAGGCGGGGGTCGCAGGCTACACCTTC. Its protein product is CASSKAGVAGYTF. V is TRBV13 and J is TRBJ1-2; tentatively, D is TRBD1 (5 bases). Germline CDR1 is PRHDT and CDR2 is FYEKMQ (reference sequence). The CDR3 length is 13 residues. Trimming cost V 5 bases and J 8 bases, with 15 bases left between them.